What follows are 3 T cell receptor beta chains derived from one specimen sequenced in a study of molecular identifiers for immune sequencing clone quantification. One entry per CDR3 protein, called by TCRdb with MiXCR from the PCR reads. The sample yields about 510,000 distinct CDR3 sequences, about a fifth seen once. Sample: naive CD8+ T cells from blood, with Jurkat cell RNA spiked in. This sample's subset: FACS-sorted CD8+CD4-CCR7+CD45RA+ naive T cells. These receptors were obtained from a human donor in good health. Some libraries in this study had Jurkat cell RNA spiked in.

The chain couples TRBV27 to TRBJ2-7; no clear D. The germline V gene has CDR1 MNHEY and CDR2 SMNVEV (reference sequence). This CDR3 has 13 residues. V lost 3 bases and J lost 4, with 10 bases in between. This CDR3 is CASSLGNNYEQYF. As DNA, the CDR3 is TGTGCCAGCAGTTTGGGGAACAATTACGAGCAGTACTTC.

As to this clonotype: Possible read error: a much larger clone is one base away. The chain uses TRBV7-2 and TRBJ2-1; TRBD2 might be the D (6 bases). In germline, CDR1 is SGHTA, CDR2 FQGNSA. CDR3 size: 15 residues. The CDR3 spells CAGSSPRRDFSEQFF. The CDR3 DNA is TGTGCCGGCAGCTCCCCGAGGCGGGATTTTAGTGAGCAGTTCTTC.

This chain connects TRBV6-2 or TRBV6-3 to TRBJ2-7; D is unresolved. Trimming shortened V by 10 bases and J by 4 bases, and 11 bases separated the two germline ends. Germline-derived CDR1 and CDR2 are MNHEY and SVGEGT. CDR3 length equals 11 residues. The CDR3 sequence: CATAASYEQYF. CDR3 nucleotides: TGTGCCACGGCGGCCTCGTACGAGCAGTACTTC.